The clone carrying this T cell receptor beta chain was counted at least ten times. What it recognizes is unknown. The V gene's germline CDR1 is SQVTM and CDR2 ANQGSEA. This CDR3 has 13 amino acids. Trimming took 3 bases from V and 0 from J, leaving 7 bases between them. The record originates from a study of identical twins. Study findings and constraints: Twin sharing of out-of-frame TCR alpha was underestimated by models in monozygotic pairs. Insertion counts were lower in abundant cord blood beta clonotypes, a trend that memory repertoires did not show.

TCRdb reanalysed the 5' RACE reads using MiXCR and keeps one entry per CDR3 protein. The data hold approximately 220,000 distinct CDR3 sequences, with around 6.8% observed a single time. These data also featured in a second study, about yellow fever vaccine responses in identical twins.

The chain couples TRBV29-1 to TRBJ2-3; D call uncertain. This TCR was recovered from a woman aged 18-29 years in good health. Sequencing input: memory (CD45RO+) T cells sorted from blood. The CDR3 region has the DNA TGCAGCGTTGATTCACCTAGCACAGATACGCAGTATTTT. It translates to CSVDSPSTDTQYF.